This passage covers 10 T cell receptor beta chains from one sample sequenced in a study of blood T cell repertoires in COVID-19. Repertoires were generated with immunoSEQ multiplex PCR, while TCRdb's copy carries only in-frame clones and drops some. Here the sample spans a few hundred thousand clones, approximately 81% being singletons. The sequenced sample consisted of PBMCs or T cells enriched from blood (not recorded which). The receptors were gathered from a woman aged 45-59 years who had been exposed to COVID-19.

J is TRBJ1-2 and V is TRBV27; D may be TRBD1 (6 bases). This CDR3 contains 15 residues. The V end was cut by 0 bases, the J end by 12 bases, with 20 bases between. CDR1 is MNHEY, CDR2 SMNVEV, per germline (reference sequence). The CDR3 protein is CASSLSGAAMDHNTF. For the CDR3, the DNA is TGTGCCAGCAGTTTATCGGGGGCGGCGATGGATCACAACACCTTC.

The chain links TRBV5-5 to TRBJ1-1; D is ambiguous. CDR1 and CDR2 from the germline V gene are SGHKS and YYEKEE (reference sequence). The CDR3 length is 15 residues. The V end lost 1 base, the J end lost 10 bases, and 20 bases lay between the germline ends. For the CDR3, the DNA is TGTGCCAGCAGCTTGTACGCGCGACCCCAAAGAGGAGCTTTCTTT. Amino acids: CASSLYARPQRGAFF.

The V and J genes are TRBV12-3 or TRBV12-4 and TRBJ1-1, with D possibly being TRBD1 (5 bases). Trimming removed 3 bases from V and 5 bases from J, with 10 bases in between. CDR3 size: 13 residues. CDR3 in amino acids: CASSFGGRTEAFF. Written as DNA, the CDR3 is TGTGCCAGCAGTTTCGGGGGACGAACTGAAGCTTTCTTT.

V is TRBV30 and J is TRBJ2-3; D gene unclear. The V and J ends lost 0 bases and 6 bases respectively, with 10 bases between them. The length of the CDR3 is 13 residues. Germline loops: CDR1 GTSNPN, CDR2 SVGIG (reference sequence). The DNA of the CDR3 is TGTGCCTGGAGTGTAGGAGCGTTCGATACGCAGTATTTT. It specifies CAWSVGAFDTQYF.

V is TRBV21-1 and J is TRBJ1-1; the table assigns TRBD1, which was not confirmed against the DNA. TRBV21-1 is annotated as a pseudogene. The CDR3 loop spans 16 amino acids. The DNA for the CDR3 is TGTGCCACAGTTTCACACAGGGGGCCGATGAACACTGAAGCTTTCTTT. Amino acid sequence: CATVSHRGPMNTEAFF.

The chain carries TRBV7-8 and TRBJ1-2, with D tentatively TRBD1 (5 bases). This CDR3 has 15 residues. V lost 0 bases to trimming and J lost 8 bases, with 16 bases between them. Germline V CDR1 and CDR2: SGHVS, FQNEAQ. The CDR3 nucleotides are TGTGCCAGCAGCTTAGCCCCAGGCGGAGGGGAAGGCTACACCTTC. Protein product: CASSLAPGGGEGYTF.

The chain couples TRBV3-1 (or the pseudogene TRBV3-2) to TRBJ2-5, with D uncertain. Trimming shortened V by 1 base and J by 5 bases, and 11 bases separated the two germline ends. This CDR3 has 14 residues. Germline V lookup: CDR1 LGHDT, CDR2 YNNKEL (reference sequence). The CDR3 reads CASSQVFRMETQYF. For the CDR3, the DNA is TGTGCCAGCAGCCAAGTCTTTAGAATGGAGACCCAGTACTTC.

The chain has TRBV30 and TRBJ1-2, with 7 bases aligning to TRBD1. This CDR3 spans 15 amino acids. Germline lookup yields CDR1 GTSNPN and CDR2 SVGIG (reference sequence). The J segment lost 8 bases and the V segment lost 3 bases, leaving 15 bases of the junction unmatched. The CDR3: CAWSLLTGDLKGYTF. The CDR3 DNA reads as TGTGCCTGGAGCCTCTTAACAGGGGATCTAAAGGGCTACACCTTC. The whole variable domain, remainder taken from reference TRBV30 and TRBJ1-2, is SQTIHQWPATLVQPVGSPLSLECTVEGTSNPNLYWYRQAAGRGLQLLFYSVGIGQISSEVPQNLSASRPQDRQFILSSKKLLLSDSGFYLCAWSLLTGDLKGYTFGSGTRLTVV.

In this sample, this clone turned up a few times. The CDR3 DNA is TGTGCCAGCAGCCCCGGGGGGTTACCACCTGGCACAGATACGCAGTATTTT. It yields the protein CASSPGGLPPGTDTQYF. This chain links TRBV7-3 with TRBJ2-3; 7 nucleotides agree with TRBD2. This CDR3 contains 17 residues. Unmatched junction bases numbered 12, after V lost 5 bases and J lost 1 base. Looked up from germline, CDR1 is SGHTA and CDR2 is FQGTGA.

CDR3 residues: CASSIEQRTEAFF. For the CDR3, the DNA is TGTGCCAGTAGTATAGAGCAGCGCACTGAAGCTTTCTTT. This chain links TRBV19 with TRBJ1-1; D is unclear. Per germline, CDR1 LNHDA and CDR2 SQIVND (reference sequence). The V gene lost 0 bases and the J gene lost 4 bases, with 6 bases spanning the gap. The CDR3 contains 13 residues.